Following are 14 T cell receptor beta chains from one sample sequenced in a study of blood T cell repertoires in COVID-19. Measured with immunoSEQ multiplex PCR; TCRdb has only the in-frame clones, and not every one. The sample includes about 140,000 clones, approximately 88% of them seen just once. Sequencing input: peripheral blood. The source of these receptors is a woman aged 45-65 years with acute or convalescent COVID-19.

The CDR3 DNA is TGTGCCAGCAGAGACAGGGGAACACAGGGCTACACCTTC. It translates to CASRDRGTQGYTF. V usage is TRBV6-5 and J usage is TRBJ1-2, with TRBD1 matching 8 bases. CDR1 and CDR2 (germline): MNHEY, SVGAGI. The CDR3 totals 13 residues. The V gene end was trimmed by 6 bases and the J gene end by 8 bases; junction bases not matched to a gene: 8.

This rearrangement joins TRBV29-1 to TRBJ1-1; TRBD1 aligns across 8 bases. V was pared by 5 bases and J by 10 bases, with 9 bases of the junction left unmatched. The length of the CDR3 is 12 residues. CDR1 is SQVTM and CDR2 is ANQGSEA in the germline V gene. The CDR3 coding sequence is TGCAGCGTTACCCCGGGACAGGAGTCAGCTTTCTTT. As protein: CSVTPGQESAFF.

The chain's CDR3 is CASSDSGRAGELFF. CDR3 nucleotides: TGTGCCAGCAGTGATAGCGGGAGGGCCGGGGAGCTGTTTTTT. J is TRBJ2-2 and V is TRBV2; 11 bases are a match to TRBD2. The CDR3 length is 14 residues. The V gene end was trimmed by 3 bases and the J gene end by 6 bases; junction bases not matched to a gene: 0. Looked up from germline, CDR1 is SNHLY and CDR2 is FYNNEI.

J is TRBJ2-5 and V is TRBV19; D is unclear. Germline V lookup: CDR1 LNHDA, CDR2 SQIVND (reference sequence). CDR3 length: 11 residues. The V end was cut by 10 bases, the J end by 4 bases, with 10 bases between. The CDR3 DNA is TGTGCCACTGGCCCAGGAGAGACCCAGTACTTC. It is translated as CATGPGETQYF.

The rearrangement links TRBV10-2 to TRBJ1-5; TRBD1 might be the D (5 bases). V lost 4 bases and J lost 7, with 14 bases in between. Germline V gene sequence: CDR1 WSHSY, CDR2 SAAADI. CDR3 length: 14 residues. CDR3 in amino acids: CASSAGLGGQPQHF. The CDR3 bases are TGCGCCAGCAGTGCGGGGCTCGGGGGACAGCCCCAGCATTTT.

The chain links TRBV5-6 to TRBJ2-2; D gene uncertain. The CDR3 is 13 amino acids. Germline assignment: CDR1 SGHDT and CDR2 YYEEEE. Trimming removed 1 base from V and 6 bases from J, with 7 bases in between. The CDR3 is CASSLIPAGELFF. CDR3 DNA: TGTGCCAGCAGCTTGATTCCCGCCGGGGAGCTGTTTTTT.

This clone was seen a few times. The V and J genes are TRBV27 and TRBJ1-5, with 7 bases that match TRBD1. J lost 7 bases, V lost 6 bases, and 15 bases had no gene match. CDR1 and CDR2 from the germline V gene are MNHEY and SMNVEV (reference sequence). The CDR3 loop spans 16 amino acids. CDR3 nucleotide sequence: TGTGCCAGCAGCCCAGAGGCCAGGGGGGTACGACAGCCCCAGCATTTT. Protein product: CASSPEARGVRQPQHF.

The chain has TRBV19 and TRBJ1-6; TRBD1 aligns across 9 bases. This CDR3 comprises 17 residues. Trimming removed 6 bases from V and 0 bases from J; junction bases left unmatched: 6. The germline V gene encodes CDR1 LNHDA and CDR2 SQIVND (reference sequence). This chain's CDR3 is CASRTPGQGSYNSPLHF. In nucleotides, the CDR3 is TGTGCCAGTAGAACGCCGGGACAGGGCTCCTATAATTCACCCCTCCACTTT.

This chain joins TRBV21-1 and TRBJ1-2; the table's D call, TRBD1, was not checked against the DNA. TRBV21-1 is a pseudogene locus. This CDR3 contains 17 residues. The CDR3 loop reads CASSKAKGQYRECGYTF. The CDR3 DNA is TGTGCCAGCAGCAAAGCGAAGGGACAGTATCGAGAATGTGGCTACACCTTC.

This clone occurred once. The chain recombines TRBV18 with TRBJ1-4, with D possibly matching TRBD1 (6 bases). This CDR3 region has 15 residues. Trimming pared 4 bases from V and 1 base from J, leaving 10 bases between. Germline V gene lookup returns CDR1 KGHSH and CDR2 LQKENI. For the CDR3, the DNA is TGTGCCAGCTCACAGGGGGTCGTAACTAATGAAAAACTGTTTTTT. This sequence encodes CASSQGVVTNEKLFF.

The J gene is TRBJ2-1, the V gene TRBV4-1; perhaps TRBD2 as D (6 bases). The germline V and J ends were trimmed by 0 bases and 4 bases, with 16 bases remaining between them. This CDR3 comprises 17 residues. Germline CDR1 reads MGHRA; CDR2 reads YSYEKL. CDR3 protein: CASSQDIKDYLYNEQFF. As DNA, the CDR3 is TGCGCCAGCAGCCAAGATATAAAGGACTACCTATACAATGAGCAGTTCTTC.

Only a few counts were recorded for this clone. The V and J genes are TRBV28 and TRBJ1-5, with 8 positions matching TRBD1. Germline-derived CDR1 and CDR2 are MDHEN and SYDVKM. CDR3 length: 16 amino acids. V shed 7 bases, J shed 4 bases, and the junction held 12 bases outside the gene matches. DNA for the CDR3: TGTGCCAGCACCTCTCTACGACAGGGGACAAATCAGCCCCAGCATTTT. It encodes CASTSLRQGTNQPQHF.

This chain joins TRBV6-5 and TRBJ1-2; D unresolved. The CDR3 is made up of 13 amino acids. From germline, CDR1 is MNHEY and CDR2 SVGAGI. V lost 7 bases and J lost 7, with 16 bases in between. The CDR3 coding sequence is TGTGCCAGCACCTCGGGAGGGAGTATTGGCTACACCTTC. This codes for CASTSGGSIGYTF.

V usage is TRBV9 and J usage is TRBJ1-5; D is possibly TRBD1 (6 bases). The CDR3 loop spans 15 amino acids. Germline loops: CDR1 SGDLS, CDR2 YYNGEE. V lost 3 bases and J lost 2, with 12 bases in between. The CDR3 loop reads CASSAQGNGNQPQHF. As DNA, the CDR3 is TGTGCCAGCAGCGCTCAGGGGAACGGCAATCAGCCCCAGCATTTT.